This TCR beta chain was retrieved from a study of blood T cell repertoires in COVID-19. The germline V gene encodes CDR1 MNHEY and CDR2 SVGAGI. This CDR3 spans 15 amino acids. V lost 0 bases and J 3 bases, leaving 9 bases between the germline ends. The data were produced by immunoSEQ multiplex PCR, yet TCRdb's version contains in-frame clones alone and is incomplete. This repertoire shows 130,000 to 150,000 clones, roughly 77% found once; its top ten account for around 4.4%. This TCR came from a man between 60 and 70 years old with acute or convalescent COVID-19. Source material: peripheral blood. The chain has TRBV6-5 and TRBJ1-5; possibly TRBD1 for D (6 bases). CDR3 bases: TGTGCCAGCAGTTACTCAGGGGGGGACAATCAGCCCCAGCATTTT. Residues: CASSYSGGDNQPQHF.